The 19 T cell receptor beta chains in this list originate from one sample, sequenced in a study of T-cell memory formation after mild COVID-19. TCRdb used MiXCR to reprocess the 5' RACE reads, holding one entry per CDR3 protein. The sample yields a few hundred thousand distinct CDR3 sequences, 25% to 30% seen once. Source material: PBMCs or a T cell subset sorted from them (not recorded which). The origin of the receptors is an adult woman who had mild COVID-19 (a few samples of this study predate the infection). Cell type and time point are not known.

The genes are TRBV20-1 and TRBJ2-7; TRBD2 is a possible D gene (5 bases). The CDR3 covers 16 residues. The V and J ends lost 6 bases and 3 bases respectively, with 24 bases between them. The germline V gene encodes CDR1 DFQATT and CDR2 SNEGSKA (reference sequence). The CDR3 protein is CSASGLDGMAYYEQYF. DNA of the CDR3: TGCAGTGCGAGCGGCTTGGACGGCATGGCCTACTACGAGCAGTACTTC.

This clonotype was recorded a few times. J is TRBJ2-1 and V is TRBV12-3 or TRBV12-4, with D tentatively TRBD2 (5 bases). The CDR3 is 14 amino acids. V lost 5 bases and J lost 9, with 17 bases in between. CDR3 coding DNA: TGTGCCAGCAGTCTACAGACGAGGGTCGGTGAGCAGTTCTTC. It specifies CASSLQTRVGEQFF.

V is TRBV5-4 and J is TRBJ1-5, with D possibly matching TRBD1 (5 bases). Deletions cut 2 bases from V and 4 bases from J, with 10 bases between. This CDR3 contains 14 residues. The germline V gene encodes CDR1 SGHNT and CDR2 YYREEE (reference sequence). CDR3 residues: CASSFQGGNQPQHF. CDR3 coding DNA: TGTGCCAGCAGCTTTCAGGGAGGAAATCAGCCCCAGCATTTT.

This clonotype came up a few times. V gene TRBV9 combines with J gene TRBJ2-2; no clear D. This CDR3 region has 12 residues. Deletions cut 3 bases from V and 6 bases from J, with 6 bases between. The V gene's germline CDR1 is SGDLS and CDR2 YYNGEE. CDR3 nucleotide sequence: TGTGCCAGCAGCGCGGCGGCCGGGGAGCTGTTTTTT. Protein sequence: CASSAAAGELFF. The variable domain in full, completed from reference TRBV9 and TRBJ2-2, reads DSGVTQTPKHLITATGQRVTLRCSPRSGDLSVYWYQQSLDQGLQFLIQYYNGEERAKGNILERFSAQQFPDLHSELNLSSLELGDSALYFCASSAAAGELFFGEGSRLTVL.

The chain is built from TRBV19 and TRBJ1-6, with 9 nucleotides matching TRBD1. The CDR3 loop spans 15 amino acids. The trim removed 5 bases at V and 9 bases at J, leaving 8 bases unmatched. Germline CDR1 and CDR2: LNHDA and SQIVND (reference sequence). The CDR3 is CASSSPGTGISPLHF. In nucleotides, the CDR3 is TGTGCCAGTAGTTCGCCCGGGACAGGGATTTCACCCCTCCACTTT.

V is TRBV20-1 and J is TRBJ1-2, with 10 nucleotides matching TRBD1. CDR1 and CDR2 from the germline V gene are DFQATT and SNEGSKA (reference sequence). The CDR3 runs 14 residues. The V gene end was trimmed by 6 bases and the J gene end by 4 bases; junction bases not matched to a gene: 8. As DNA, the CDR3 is TGCAGTGCCCCGACTGGGACAGGGGTCTATGGCTACACCTTC. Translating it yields CSAPTGTGVYGYTF.

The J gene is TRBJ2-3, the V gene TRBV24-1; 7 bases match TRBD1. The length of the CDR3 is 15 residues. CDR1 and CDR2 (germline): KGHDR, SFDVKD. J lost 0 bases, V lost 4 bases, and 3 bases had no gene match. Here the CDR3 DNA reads TGTGCCACCAGTGAAGGGGGCGTTAGCACAGATACGCAGTATTTT. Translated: CATSEGGVSTDTQYF.

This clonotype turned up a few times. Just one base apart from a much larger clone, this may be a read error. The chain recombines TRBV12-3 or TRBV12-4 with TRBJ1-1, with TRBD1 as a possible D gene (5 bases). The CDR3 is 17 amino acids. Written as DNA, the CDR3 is TGTGCCAGCAGTGGTCTTCGACAGAGTACGGGAAACACTGAAGCTTACTTT. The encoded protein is CASSGLRQSTGNTEAYF.

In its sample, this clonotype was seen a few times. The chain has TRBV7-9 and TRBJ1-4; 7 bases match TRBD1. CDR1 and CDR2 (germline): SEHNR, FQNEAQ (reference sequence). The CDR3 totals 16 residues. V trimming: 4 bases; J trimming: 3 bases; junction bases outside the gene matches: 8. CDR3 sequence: CASSSPKGTANEKLFF. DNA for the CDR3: TGTGCCAGCAGCTCACCAAAGGGGACAGCTAATGAAAAACTGTTTTTT.

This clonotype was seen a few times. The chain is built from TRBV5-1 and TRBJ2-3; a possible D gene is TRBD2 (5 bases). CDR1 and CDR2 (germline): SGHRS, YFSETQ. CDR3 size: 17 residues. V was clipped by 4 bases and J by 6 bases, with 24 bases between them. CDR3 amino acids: CASSTSDSRRVRDTQYF. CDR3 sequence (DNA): TGCGCCAGCAGCACGTCGGACTCCCGGCGGGTGCGGGATACGCAGTATTTT.

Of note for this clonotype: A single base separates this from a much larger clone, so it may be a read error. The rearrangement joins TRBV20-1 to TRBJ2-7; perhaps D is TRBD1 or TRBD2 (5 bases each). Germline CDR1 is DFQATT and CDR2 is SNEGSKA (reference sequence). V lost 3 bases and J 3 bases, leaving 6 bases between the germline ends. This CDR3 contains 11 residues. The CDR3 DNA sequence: TGCAGTGCTAGTGGGGGCTACGAGCAGTACTTC. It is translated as CSASGGYEQYF.

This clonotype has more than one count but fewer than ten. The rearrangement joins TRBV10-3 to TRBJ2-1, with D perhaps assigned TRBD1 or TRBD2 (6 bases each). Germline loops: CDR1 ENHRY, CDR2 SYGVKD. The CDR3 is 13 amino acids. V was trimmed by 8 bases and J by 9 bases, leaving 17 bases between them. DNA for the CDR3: TGTGCCATCGAGGGGGGTCCTCTGGGTGAGCAGTTCTTC. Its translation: CAIEGGPLGEQFF.

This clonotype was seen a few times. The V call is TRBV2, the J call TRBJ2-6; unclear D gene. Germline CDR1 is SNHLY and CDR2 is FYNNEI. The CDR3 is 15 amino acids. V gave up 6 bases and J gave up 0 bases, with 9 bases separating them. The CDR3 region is CASRALLSGANVLTF. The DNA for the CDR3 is TGTGCCAGCAGGGCCCTGCTCTCTGGGGCCAACGTCCTGACTTTC.

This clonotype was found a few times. The DNA for the CDR3 is TGTGCCAGCTCACCACCCCAGCGGGGGGGAGAGACCCAGTACTTC. This gives the protein CASSPPQRGGETQYF. This sequence joins TRBV18 and TRBJ2-5; 10 nucleotides align to TRBD2. Trimming at V came to 0 bases and at J to 4 bases, leaving 2 bases not matched to a gene. The CDR3 length is 15 residues. The V gene's germline CDR1 is KGHSH and CDR2 LQKENI. Complete variable domain (other parts from reference TRBV18 and TRBJ2-5): NAGVMQNPRHLVRRRGQEARLRCSPMKGHSHVYWYRQLPEEGLKFMVYLQKENIIDESGMPKERFSAEFPKEGPSILRIQQVVRGDSAAYFCASSPPQRGGETQYFGPGTRLLVL.

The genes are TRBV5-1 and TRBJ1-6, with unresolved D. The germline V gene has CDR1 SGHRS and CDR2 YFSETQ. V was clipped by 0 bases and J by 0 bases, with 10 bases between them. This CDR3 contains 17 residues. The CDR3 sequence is CASSLDSGGSYNSPLHF. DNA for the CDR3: TGCGCCAGCAGCTTGGACAGTGGTGGCTCCTATAATTCACCCCTCCACTTT.

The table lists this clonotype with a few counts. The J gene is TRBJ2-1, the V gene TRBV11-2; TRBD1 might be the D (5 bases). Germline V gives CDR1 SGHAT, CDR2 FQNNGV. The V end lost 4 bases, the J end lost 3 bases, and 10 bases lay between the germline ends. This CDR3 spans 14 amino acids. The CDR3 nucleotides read TGTGCCAGCAGCTCAAGGGGCAACTACAATGAGCAGTTCTTC. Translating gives CASSSRGNYNEQFF.

The DNA for the CDR3 is TGTGCCAGCAGTCCATTACAGGGGAAGAGGTTCTTC. Encoded protein: CASSPLQGKRFF. J is TRBJ2-1 and V is TRBV27, with 7 bases identical to TRBD1. After removal of 5 bases from V and 15 bases from J, the junction contained 10 bases not matched to a gene. The CDR3 loop spans 12 amino acids. Germline V gene sequence: CDR1 MNHEY, CDR2 SMNVEV (reference sequence).

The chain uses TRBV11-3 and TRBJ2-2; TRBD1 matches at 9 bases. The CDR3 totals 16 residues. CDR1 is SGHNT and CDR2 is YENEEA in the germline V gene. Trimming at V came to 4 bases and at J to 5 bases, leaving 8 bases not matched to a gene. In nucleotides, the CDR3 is TGTGCCAGCAGCTCCTGGACAGGGGCGGTTACCGGGGAGCTGTTTTTT. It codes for CASSSWTGAVTGELFF.

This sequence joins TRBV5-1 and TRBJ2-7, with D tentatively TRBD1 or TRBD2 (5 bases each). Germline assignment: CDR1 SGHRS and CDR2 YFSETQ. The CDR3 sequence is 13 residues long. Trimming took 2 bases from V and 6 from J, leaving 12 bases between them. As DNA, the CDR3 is TGCGCCAGCAGCTTAGGGACCCCCTCCGAGCAGTACTTC. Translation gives CASSLGTPSEQYF.